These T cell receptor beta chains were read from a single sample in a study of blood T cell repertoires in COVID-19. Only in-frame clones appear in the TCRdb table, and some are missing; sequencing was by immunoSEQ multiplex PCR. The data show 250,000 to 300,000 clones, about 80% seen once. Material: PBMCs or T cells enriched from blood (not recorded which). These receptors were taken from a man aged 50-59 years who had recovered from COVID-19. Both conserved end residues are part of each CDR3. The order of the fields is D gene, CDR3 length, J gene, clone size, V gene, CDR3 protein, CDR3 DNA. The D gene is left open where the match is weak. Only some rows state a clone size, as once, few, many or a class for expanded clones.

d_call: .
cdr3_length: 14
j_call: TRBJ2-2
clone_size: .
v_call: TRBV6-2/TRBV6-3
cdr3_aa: CASSYSTDTGELFF
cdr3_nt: TGTGCCAGCAGTTACTCGACAGACACCGGGGAGCTGTTTTTT

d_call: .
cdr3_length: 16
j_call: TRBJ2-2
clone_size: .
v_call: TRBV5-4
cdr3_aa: CASSARGGRDTGELFF
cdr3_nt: TGTGCCAGCAGCGCAAGGGGGGGGCGTGACACCGGGGAGCTGTTTTTT

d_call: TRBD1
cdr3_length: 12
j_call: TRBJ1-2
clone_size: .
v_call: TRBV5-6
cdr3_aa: CASSLRQGGYTF
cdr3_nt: TGTGCCAGCAGCTTACGACAGGGCGGCTACACCTTC

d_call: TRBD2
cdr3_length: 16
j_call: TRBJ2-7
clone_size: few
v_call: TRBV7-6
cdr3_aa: CASSSTLAGTGYEQYF
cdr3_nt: TGTGCCAGCAGTTCCACTCTAGCGGGAACTGGCTACGAGCAGTACTTC

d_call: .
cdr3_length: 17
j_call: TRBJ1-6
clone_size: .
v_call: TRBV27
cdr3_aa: CASSFDSKSSYNSPLHF
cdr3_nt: TGTGCCAGCAGTTTCGACAGTAAGAGCTCCTATAATTCACCCCTCCACTTT

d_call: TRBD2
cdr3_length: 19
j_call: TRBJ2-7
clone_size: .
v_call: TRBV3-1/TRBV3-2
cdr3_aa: CASSHRALVAGGSPQKQYF
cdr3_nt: TGTGCCAGCAGCCATCGAGCCCTCGTAGCGGGAGGTTCCCCCCAGAAGCAGTACTTC

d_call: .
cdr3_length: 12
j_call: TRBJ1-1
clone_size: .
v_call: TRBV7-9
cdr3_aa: CARTEMNTEAFF
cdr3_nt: TGTGCCAGGACAGAAATGAACACTGAAGCTTTCTTT

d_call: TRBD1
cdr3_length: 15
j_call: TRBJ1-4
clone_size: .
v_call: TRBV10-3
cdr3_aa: CATQDRVTTNEKLFF
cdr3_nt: TGTGCCACTCAAGACAGGGTGACAACTAATGAAAAACTGTTTTTT

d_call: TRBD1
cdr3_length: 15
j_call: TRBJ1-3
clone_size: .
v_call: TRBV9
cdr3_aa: CASSVDQGAGNTIYF
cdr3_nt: TGTGCCAGCAGCGTAGATCAGGGGGCTGGAAACACCATATATTTT

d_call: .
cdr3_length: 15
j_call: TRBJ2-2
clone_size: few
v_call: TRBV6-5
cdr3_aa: CASSLDGGYTGELFF
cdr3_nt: TGTGCCAGCAGCTTGGACGGGGGATACACCGGGGAGCTGTTTTTT

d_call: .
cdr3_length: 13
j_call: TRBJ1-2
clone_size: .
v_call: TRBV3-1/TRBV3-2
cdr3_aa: CASSQGGRRGYTF
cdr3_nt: TGTGCCAGCAGCCAAGGGGGGCGAAGGGGCTACACCTTC

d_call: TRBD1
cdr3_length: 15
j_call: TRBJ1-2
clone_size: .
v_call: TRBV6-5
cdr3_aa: CASSYGTGGDYGYTF
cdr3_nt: TGTGCCAGCAGTTACGGGACAGGGGGAGACTATGGCTACACCTTC

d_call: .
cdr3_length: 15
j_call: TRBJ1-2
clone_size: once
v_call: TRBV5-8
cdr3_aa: CASSGPGRGGYGYTF
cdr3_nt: TGTGCCAGCAGCGGCCCTGGGCGGGGAGGCTATGGCTACACCTTC

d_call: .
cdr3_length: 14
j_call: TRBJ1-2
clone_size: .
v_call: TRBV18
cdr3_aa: CASSARAGDYGYTF
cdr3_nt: TGTGCCAGCTCAGCTCGGGCAGGGGACTATGGCTACACCTTC

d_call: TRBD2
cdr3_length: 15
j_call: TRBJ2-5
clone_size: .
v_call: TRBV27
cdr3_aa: CASSDSAGRQETQYF
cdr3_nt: TGTGCCAGCAGTGACTCAGCGGGGAGGCAAGAGACCCAGTACTTC

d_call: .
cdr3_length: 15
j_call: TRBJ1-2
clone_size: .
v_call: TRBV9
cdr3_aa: CASSGGGSYFDGYTF
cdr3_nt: TGTGCCAGCAGCGGGGGAGGATCCTATTTCGATGGCTACACCTTC

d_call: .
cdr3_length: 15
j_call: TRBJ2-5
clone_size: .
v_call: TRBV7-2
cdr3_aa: CASSFRYRIQETQYF
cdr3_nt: TGTGCCAGCAGCTTTAGATACAGGATTCAAGAGACCCAGTACTTC

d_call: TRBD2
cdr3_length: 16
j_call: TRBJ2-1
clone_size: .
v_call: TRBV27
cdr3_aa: CASSSASGYSYNEQFF
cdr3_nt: TGTGCCAGCAGTTCGGCTAGCGGTTACTCCTACAATGAGCAGTTCTTC

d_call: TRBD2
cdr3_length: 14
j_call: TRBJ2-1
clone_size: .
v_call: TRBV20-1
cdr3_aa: CSASHSGRKNEQFF
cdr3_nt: TGCAGTGCTAGTCACAGCGGGAGAAAGAATGAGCAGTTCTTC

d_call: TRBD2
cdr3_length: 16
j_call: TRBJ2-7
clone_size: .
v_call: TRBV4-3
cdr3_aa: CASSQDQASGSYEQYF
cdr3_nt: TGCGCCAGCAGCCAAGATCAGGCTAGCGGTTCCTACGAGCAGTACTTC

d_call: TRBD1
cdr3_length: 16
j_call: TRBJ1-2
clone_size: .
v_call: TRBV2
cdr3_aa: CASSDTGASLNYGYTF
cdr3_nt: TGTGCCAGCAGTGATACAGGGGCGTCGCTTAACTATGGCTACACCTTC

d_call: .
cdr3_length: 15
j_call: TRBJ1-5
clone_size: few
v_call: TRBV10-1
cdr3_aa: CASSDTGYSNQPQHF
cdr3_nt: TGCGCCAGCAGCGATACAGGCTATAGCAATCAGCCCCAGCATTTT

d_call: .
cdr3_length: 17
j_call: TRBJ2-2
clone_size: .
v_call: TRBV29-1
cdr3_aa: CSTSVTGFGFYTGELFF
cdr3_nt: TGCAGCACCAGCGTCACAGGGTTTGGGTTTTACACCGGGGAGCTGTTTTTT

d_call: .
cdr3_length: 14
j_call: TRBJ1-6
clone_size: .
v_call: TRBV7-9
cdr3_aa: CASSPGQPNSPLHF
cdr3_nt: TGTGCCAGCAGCCCAGGACAGCCTAATTCACCCCTCCACTTT

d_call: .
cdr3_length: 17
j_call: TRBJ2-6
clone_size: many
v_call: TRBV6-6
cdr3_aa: CASSPRTGPTGANVLTF
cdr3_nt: TGTGCCAGCAGTCCCCGAACAGGGCCGACTGGGGCCAACGTCCTGACTTTC

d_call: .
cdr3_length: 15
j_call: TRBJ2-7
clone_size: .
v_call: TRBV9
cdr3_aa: CASSVAGHHSYEQYF
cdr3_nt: TGTGCCAGCAGCGTAGCCGGACACCACTCCTACGAGCAGTACTTC

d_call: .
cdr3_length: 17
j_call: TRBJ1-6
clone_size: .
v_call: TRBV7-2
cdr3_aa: CASSLGQGSSYNSPLHF
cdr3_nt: TGTGCCAGCAGCTTAGGGCAGGGAAGCTCCTATAATTCACCCCTCCACTTT

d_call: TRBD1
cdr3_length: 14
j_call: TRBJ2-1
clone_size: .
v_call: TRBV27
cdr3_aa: CASKRQGASNEQFF
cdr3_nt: TGTGCCAGCAAAAGACAGGGGGCTTCCAATGAGCAGTTCTTC

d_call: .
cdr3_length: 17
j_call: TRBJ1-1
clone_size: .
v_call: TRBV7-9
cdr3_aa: CASSFGTTSRGGTEAFF
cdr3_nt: TGTGCCAGCAGCTTCGGGACTACTTCTCGAGGTGGCACTGAAGCTTTCTTT

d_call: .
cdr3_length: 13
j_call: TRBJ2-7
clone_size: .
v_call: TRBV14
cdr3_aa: CASSQGGGPEQYF
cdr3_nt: TGTGCCAGCAGCCAAGGAGGGGGACCCGAGCAGTACTTC

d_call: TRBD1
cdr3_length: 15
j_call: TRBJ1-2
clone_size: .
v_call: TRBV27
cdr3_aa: CASSPGQGLNYGYTF
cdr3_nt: TGTGCCAGCAGTCCAGGACAGGGTCTGAACTATGGCTACACCTTC

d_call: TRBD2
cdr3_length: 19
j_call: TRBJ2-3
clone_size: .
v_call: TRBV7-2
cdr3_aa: CASSLFVSSGGPGADTQYF
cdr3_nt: TGTGCCAGCAGCTTATTCGTGTCTAGCGGGGGGCCGGGCGCCGATACGCAGTATTTT

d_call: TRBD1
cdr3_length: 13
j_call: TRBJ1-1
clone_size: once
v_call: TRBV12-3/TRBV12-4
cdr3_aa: CASSTTGGTEAFF
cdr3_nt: TGTGCCAGCAGTACCACAGGGGGCACTGAAGCTTTCTTT

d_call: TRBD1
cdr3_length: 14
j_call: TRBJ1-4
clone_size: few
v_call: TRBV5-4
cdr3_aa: CASRTTGGSEKLFF
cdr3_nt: TGTGCCAGCAGAACTACAGGGGGCAGTGAAAAACTGTTTTTT

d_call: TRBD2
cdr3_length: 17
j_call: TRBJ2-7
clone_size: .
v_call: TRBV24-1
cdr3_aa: CATSVGTSGRGTYEQYF
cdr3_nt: TGTGCCACCAGTGTTGGGACTAGCGGGAGGGGGACCTACGAGCAGTACTTC

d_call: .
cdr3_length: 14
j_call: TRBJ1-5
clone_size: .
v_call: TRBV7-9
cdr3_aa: CASSPTGGNQPQHF
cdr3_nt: TGTGCCAGCAGCCCCACGGGGGGGAATCAGCCCCAGCATTTT

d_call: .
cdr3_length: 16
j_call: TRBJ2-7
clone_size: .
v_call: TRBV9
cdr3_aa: CASSVFRAGTYSEQYF
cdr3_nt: TGTGCCAGCAGCGTATTCCGGGCAGGGACTTACTCCGAGCAGTACTTC

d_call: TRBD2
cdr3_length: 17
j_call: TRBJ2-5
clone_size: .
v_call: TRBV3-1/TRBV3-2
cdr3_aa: CASSQPWNRGGQETQYF
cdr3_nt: TGTGCCAGCAGCCAACCCTGGAACCGCGGGGGGCAAGAGACCCAGTACTTC

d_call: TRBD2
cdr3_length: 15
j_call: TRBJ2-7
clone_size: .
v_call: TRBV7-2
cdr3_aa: CASSLEGTSGTTQYF
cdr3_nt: TGTGCCAGCAGCTTAGAAGGGACTAGCGGGACCACGCAGTACTTC

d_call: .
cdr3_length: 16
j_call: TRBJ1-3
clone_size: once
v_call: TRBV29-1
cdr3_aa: CSVGGDDRHSGNTIYF
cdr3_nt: TGCAGCGTTGGCGGAGATGACAGGCACTCTGGAAACACCATATATTTT

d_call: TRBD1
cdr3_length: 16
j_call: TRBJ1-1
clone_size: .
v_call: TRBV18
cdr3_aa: CASSPRQGALNTEAFF
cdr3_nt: TGTGCCAGCTCACCACGACAGGGGGCCCTGAACACTGAAGCTTTCTTT

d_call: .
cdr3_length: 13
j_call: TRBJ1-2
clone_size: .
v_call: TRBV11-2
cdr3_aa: CASSLTRGAGYTF
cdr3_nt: TGTGCCAGCAGCTTGACCAGGGGAGCTGGCTACACCTTC

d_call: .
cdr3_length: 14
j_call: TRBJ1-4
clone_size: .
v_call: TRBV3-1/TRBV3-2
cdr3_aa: CASSQPGGYEKLFF
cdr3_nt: TGTGCCAGCAGCCAACCTGGGGGCTATGAAAAACTGTTTTTT

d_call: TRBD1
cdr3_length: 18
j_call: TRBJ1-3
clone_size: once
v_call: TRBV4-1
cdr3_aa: CASSQVGTGDLSGNTIYF
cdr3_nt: TGCGCCAGCAGCCAAGTAGGGACAGGGGACCTTTCTGGAAACACCATATATTTT

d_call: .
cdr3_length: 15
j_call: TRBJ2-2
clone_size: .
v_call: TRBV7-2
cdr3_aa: CASSSEIANTGELFF
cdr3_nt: TGTGCCAGCAGCTCCGAGATAGCGAACACCGGGGAGCTGTTTTTT

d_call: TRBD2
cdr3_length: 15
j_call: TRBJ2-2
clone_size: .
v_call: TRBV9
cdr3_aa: CASSASGANTGELFF
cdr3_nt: TGTGCCAGCAGCGCTAGCGGGGCGAACACCGGGGAGCTGTTTTTT

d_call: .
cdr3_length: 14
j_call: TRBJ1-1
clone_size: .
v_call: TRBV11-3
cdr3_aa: CASSPWGVNTEAFF
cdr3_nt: TGTGCCAGCAGCCCCTGGGGAGTGAACACTGAAGCTTTCTTT

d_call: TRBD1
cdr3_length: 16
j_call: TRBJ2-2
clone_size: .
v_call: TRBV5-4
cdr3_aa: CASSGQGVENTGELFF
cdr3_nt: TGTGCCAGCAGCGGGCAGGGGGTCGAGAACACCGGGGAGCTGTTTTTT

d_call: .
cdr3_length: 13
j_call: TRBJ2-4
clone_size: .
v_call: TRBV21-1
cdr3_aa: CASSKGGGTGRYF
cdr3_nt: TGTGCCAGCAGCAAAGGGGGCGGGACAGGGAGGTACTTC

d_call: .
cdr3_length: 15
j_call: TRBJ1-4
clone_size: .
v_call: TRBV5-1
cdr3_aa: CASSLDLGGEEKLFF
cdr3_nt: TGCGCCAGCAGCTTGGATTTGGGAGGGGAGGAAAAACTGTTTTTT

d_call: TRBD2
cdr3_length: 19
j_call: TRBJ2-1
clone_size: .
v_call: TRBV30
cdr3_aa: CAWRLAQRGGRGTYNEQFF
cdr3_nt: TGTGCCTGGAGATTGGCCCAGCGGGGGGGCCGGGGCACATACAATGAGCAGTTCTTC

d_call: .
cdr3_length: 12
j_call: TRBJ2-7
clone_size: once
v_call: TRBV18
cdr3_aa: CASSTRAYEQYF
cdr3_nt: TGTGCCAGCTCAACGAGGGCCTACGAGCAGTACTTC

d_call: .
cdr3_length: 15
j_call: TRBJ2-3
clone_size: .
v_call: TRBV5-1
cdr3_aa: CASSLGSGGSNTQYF
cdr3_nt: TGCGCCAGCAGCTTGGGGTCAGGGGGGTCAAATACGCAGTATTTT

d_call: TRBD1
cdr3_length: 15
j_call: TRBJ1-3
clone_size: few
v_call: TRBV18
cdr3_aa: CASSKNRDSGNTIYF
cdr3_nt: TGTGCCAGCTCAAAAAACCGGGACAGTGGAAACACCATATATTTT

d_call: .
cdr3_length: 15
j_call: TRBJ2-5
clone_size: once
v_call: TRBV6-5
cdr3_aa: CASSTAGGPQKTQYF
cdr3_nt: TGTGCCAGCAGTACCGCAGGGGGGCCCCAGAAGACCCAGTACTTC

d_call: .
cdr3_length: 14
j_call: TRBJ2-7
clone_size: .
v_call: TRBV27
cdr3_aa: CASSLMTGNYEQYF
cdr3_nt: TGTGCCAGCAGTTTGATGACAGGCAACTACGAGCAGTACTTC

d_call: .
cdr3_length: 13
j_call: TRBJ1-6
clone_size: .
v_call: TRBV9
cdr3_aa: CASSVDGDSPLHF
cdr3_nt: TGTGCCAGCAGCGTAGACGGAGATTCACCCCTCCACTTT

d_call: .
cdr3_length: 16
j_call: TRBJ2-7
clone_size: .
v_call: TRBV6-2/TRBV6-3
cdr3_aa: CASSYSTGKSSYEQYF
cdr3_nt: TGTGCCAGCAGTTACTCGACGGGAAAAAGTAGCTACGAGCAGTACTTC

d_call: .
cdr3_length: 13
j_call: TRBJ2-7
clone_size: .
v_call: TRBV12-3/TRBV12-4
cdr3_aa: CASSLAEAYEQYF
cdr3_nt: TGTGCCAGCAGTTTAGCTGAGGCCTACGAGCAGTACTTC